The T cell receptor (beta chain) under discussion was sequenced for a study of blood T cells in healthy people across ages. General study results and limits: The study lacked donor CMV status, which possibly confounded expanded clonotype changes.

This clonotype was seen a handful of times. Its antigen is still unknown. Germline V lookup: CDR1 MDHEN, CDR2 SYDVKM. V lost 5 bases to trimming and J lost 12 bases, with 19 bases between them. CDR3 length: 13 amino acids. A second PCR of 7 to 11 cycles used a sample-barcoded 5' primer and a J-beta primer mix. Any given sample supplied a minimum of 3 million CDR3-containing paired-end reads. Each CDR3 protein gets one entry after TCRdb re-called the 5' RACE reads with MiXCR. The data contain 800,000 to 950,000 distinct CDR3 sequences, roughly 34% of them seen just once; the ten biggest clones take up 13%.

The sequenced material came from blood. The source of this sequence is a man aged 18 to 30 in good health. The chain recombines TRBV28 with TRBJ1-1, with unresolved D. The CDR3 here is CASSHREGPESFF. The CDR3 bases are TGTGCCAGCAGTCATCGGGAAGGGCCGGAGTCTTTCTTT.